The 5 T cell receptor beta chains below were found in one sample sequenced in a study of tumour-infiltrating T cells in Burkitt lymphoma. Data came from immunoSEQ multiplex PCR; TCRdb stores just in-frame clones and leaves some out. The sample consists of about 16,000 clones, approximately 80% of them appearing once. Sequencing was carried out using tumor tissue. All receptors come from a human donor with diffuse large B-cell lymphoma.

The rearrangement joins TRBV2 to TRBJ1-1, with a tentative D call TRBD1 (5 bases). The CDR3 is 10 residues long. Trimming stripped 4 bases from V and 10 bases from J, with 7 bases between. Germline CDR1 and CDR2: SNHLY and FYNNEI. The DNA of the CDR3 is TGTGCCAGCAGTGGGGACCGAGCTTTCTTT. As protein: CASSGDRAFF.

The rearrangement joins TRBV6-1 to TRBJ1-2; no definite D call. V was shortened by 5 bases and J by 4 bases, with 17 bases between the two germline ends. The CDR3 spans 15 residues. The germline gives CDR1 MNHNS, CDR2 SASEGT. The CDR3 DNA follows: TGTGCCAGCAGTTTAACAGACTGGTTTGGCTATGGCTACACCTTC. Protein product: CASSLTDWFGYGYTF.

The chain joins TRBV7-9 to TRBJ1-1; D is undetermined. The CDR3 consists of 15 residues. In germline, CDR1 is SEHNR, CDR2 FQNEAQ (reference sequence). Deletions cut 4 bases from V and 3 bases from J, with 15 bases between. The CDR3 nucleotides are TGTGCCAGCAGCTCGTGGATAGGTGAGGACACTGAAGCTTTCTTT. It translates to CASSSWIGEDTEAFF.

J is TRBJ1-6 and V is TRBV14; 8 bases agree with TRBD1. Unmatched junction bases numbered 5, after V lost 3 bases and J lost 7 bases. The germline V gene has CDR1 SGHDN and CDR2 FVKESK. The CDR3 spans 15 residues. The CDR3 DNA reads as TGTGCCAGCAGCCAGATTACAGGGGGGAATTCACCCCTCCACTTT. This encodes CASSQITGGNSPLHF.

The CDR3: CSVEGQDSYEQYF. The CDR3 DNA reads TGCAGCGTTGAGGGACAGGATTCCTACGAGCAGTACTTC. V and J are TRBV29-1 and TRBJ2-7, with 8 bases fitting TRBD1. After removal of 3 bases from V and 1 base from J, the junction contained 2 bases not matched to a gene. CDR1 SQVTM and CDR2 ANQGSEA come from the germline V gene. The CDR3 runs to 13 residues.